Presented here are 11 T cell receptor beta chains from one specimen sequenced in a study of T cell repertoires and HLA-DP antigens. The antigens for these receptors are not known. Some clones are missing from TCRdb's copy, which holds only in-frame ones; the method was immunoSEQ multiplex PCR. The table records around 90,000 clones, 86% of them present only once. Sequences were obtained from CD4+ T cells from PBMCs. All receptors derive from a middle-aged man in good health and CMV-seronegative.

This clone came up a few times. The gene calls are TRBV30 and TRBJ1-1; a possible D gene is TRBD1 (6 bases). From germline, CDR1 is GTSNPN and CDR2 SVGIG (reference sequence). The CDR3 has 11 residues. V was trimmed by 2 bases and J by 7 bases, leaving 8 bases between them. DNA of the CDR3: TGTGCCTGGAGTACAGGGAATGAAGCTTTCTTT. Encoded protein: CAWSTGNEAFF. Combining the CDR3 with reference TRBV30 and TRBJ1-1 gives the whole variable domain SQTIHQWPATLVQPVGSPLSLECTVEGTSNPNLYWYRQAAGRGLQLLFYSVGIGQISSEVPQNLSASRPQDRQFILSSKKLLLSDSGFYLCAWSTGNEAFFGQGTRLTVV.

The J gene is TRBJ2-5, the V gene TRBV5-1; 8 bases align to TRBD2. The CDR3 consists of 15 residues. From germline, CDR1 is SGHRS and CDR2 YFSETQ. The ends lost 1 base at V and 1 base at J; junction bases unmatched: 3. In DNA, the CDR3 is TGCGCCAGCAGCTTGCCGGGAGGGCCCCAAGAGACCCAGTACTTC. Translation: CASSLPGGPQETQYF.

This rearrangement joins TRBV7-8 to TRBJ1-1, with D unclear. Germline CDR1 and CDR2: SGHVS and FQNEAQ. The CDR3 has 12 residues. V lost 6 bases and J lost 11, with 16 bases in between. CDR3 sequence reads: CASRLLEDHAFF. The CDR3, as DNA: TGTGCCAGCAGGCTCCTCGAGGACCACGCTTTCTTT.

V usage is TRBV2 and J usage is TRBJ1-2; D not certain. Germline V gene data show CDR1 as SNHLY and CDR2 as FYNNEI. There are 13 residues in the CDR3. V gave up 3 bases and J gave up 3 bases, with 8 bases separating them. In DNA, the CDR3 is TGTGCCAGCAGTGATAGGCGGGACTATGGCTACACCTTC. Translating gives CASSDRRDYGYTF.

V usage is TRBV19 and J usage is TRBJ2-5, with unresolved D. Germline assignment: CDR1 LNHDA and CDR2 SQIVND (reference sequence). Trimming pared 5 bases from V and 5 bases from J, leaving 9 bases between. This CDR3 contains 12 residues. CDR3 nucleotide sequence: TGTGCCAGTAGTGACCGCCGGGAGACCCAGTACTTC. Protein product: CASSDRRETQYF.

This clone was picked up a small number of times. This sequence joins TRBV6-5 and TRBJ1-2; weak D call: TRBD1 (6 bases). Trimming cost V 5 bases and J 8 bases, with 12 bases left between them. Germline V gives CDR1 MNHEY, CDR2 SVGAGI. This CDR3 contains 12 residues. The CDR3 protein is CASSATGRGYTF. CDR3 DNA: TGTGCCAGCAGTGCAACAGGGCGCGGCTACACCTTC.

The rearrangement uses TRBV4-3 and TRBJ2-7; tentatively, D is TRBD2 (5 bases). Germline loops: CDR1 LGHNA, CDR2 YSLEER. This CDR3 is built from 15 residues. The V gene lost 2 bases and the J gene lost 3 bases, with 14 bases spanning the gap. The CDR3 loop reads CASSQLLDGLYEQYF. The CDR3 bases are TGCGCCAGCAGCCAACTTCTGGACGGACTCTACGAGCAGTACTTC.

V is TRBV6-5 and J is TRBJ1-1; 8 bases map to TRBD1. V gave up 5 bases and J gave up 4 bases; unmatched junction bases: 6. The CDR3 is 14 residues long. Germline CDR1 and CDR2: MNHEY and SVGAGI. The CDR3 spells CASSPPTGGTEAFF. The CDR3 DNA reads TGTGCCAGCAGTCCACCCACAGGGGGCACTGAAGCTTTCTTT.

The rearrangement uses TRBV9 and TRBJ1-3, with TRBD1 as a possible D gene (5 bases). This CDR3 comprises 15 residues. Trimming shortened V by 3 bases and J by 3 bases, and 13 bases separated the two germline ends. Germline lookup yields CDR1 SGDLS and CDR2 YYNGEE. The CDR3 bases are TGTGCCAGCAGCGCAAACCAGGGCTTTGGAAACACCATATATTTT. Amino acid sequence: CASSANQGFGNTIYF.

CDR3 protein: CASSVLADRGGQFF. The DNA for the CDR3 is TGTGCCAGCAGTGTACTAGCGGACCGTGGTGGGCAGTTCTTC. V and J are TRBV2 and TRBJ2-1; 8 positions match TRBD2. Trimming removed 4 bases from V and 12 bases from J; junction bases left unmatched: 11. Per germline, CDR1 SNHLY and CDR2 FYNNEI. This CDR3 is built from 14 residues.

With respect to this clone: Sequence at one end of the junction differs from germline and may be a read error. The CDR3 loop is CASSPDRGPYNEQFF. CDR3 in DNA: TGTGCTAGCAGTCCCGACAGGGGGCCCTACAATGAGCAGTTCTTC. V and J are TRBV7-7 and TRBJ2-1; TRBD1 agrees at 10 bases. This CDR3 has 15 residues. Germline values: CDR1 SSHAT, CDR2 FNYEAQ (reference sequence).